Below are 10 T cell receptor beta chains sequenced from a single sample in a study of liver allograft versus peripheral blood T cells. Study in general: Intrahepatic T cell receptor repertoires from transplanted livers were compared against repertoires in recipients' peripheral blood.

MiXCR, run by TCRdb on the reads, gives a single entry per CDR3 protein. The data show about 14,000 distinct CDR3 sequences, 18% seen once. Receptors were obtained from a human patient who had a liver transplant. Some of the T cells might come from the graft donor.

This clonotype was recorded a few times. The rearrangement uses TRBV12-3 or TRBV12-4 and TRBJ2-7; 11 positions agree with TRBD2. V gave up 6 bases and J gave up 1 base; unmatched junction bases: 5. CDR3 length equals 15 residues. As DNA, the CDR3 is TGTGCCAGCAGCTCCGGACTAGCGGGTTCCTACGAGCAGTACTTC. This sequence encodes CASSSGLAGSYEQYF.

By proportion, this clonotype is medium-sized. J is TRBJ1-4 and V is TRBV19; no clear D gene. V lost 6 bases and J 4 bases, leaving 15 bases between the germline ends. In germline, CDR1 is LNHDA, CDR2 SQIVND (reference sequence). The CDR3 sequence is 15 residues long. The CDR3 loop is CASRNEGGFNEKLFF. Written as DNA, the CDR3 is TGTGCCAGTAGAAACGAGGGTGGCTTTAATGAAAAACTGTTTTTT.

The sample holds a few counts of this clonotype. J is TRBJ1-2 and V is TRBV28; D gene unclear. The CDR3 runs 13 residues. CDR1 and CDR2 (germline): MDHEN, SYDVKM. V was pared by 8 bases and J by 3 bases, with 13 bases between. CDR3 region: CASLRPPDYGYTF. The DNA of the CDR3 is TGTGCCAGCCTGAGGCCCCCCGACTATGGCTACACCTTC.

This clonotype was detected many times. The chain employs TRBV19 and TRBJ1-2, with D possibly being TRBD1 (5 bases). CDR3 length: 12 residues. The V gene's germline CDR1 is LNHDA and CDR2 SQIVND (reference sequence). Trimming removed 10 bases from V and 5 bases from J, with 14 bases in between. CDR3 DNA sequence: TGTGCCACAGAGACAGTCCTATATGGCTACACCTTC. It yields the protein CATETVLYGYTF.

This clonotype was detected many times. This chain joins TRBV6-6 and TRBJ2-3; D not certain. Germline loops: CDR1 MNHNY, CDR2 SVGAGI (reference sequence). CDR3 length: 12 residues. The V and J ends lost 6 bases and 4 bases respectively, with 8 bases between them. CDR3 nucleotides: TGTGCCAGCAGCTCAATCCCAGATACGCAGTATTTT. Amino acids: CASSSIPDTQYF.

This clonotype showed up many times. This chain uses TRBV7-2 with TRBJ2-1; D is undetermined. Germline CDR1 SGHTA, CDR2 FQGNSA. The CDR3 totals 12 residues. Trimming stripped 6 bases from V and 2 bases from J, with 5 bases between. CDR3 residues: CASRETYNEQFF. CDR3 coding DNA: TGTGCCAGCAGGGAAACCTACAATGAGCAGTTCTTC.

This clonotype was counted a few times. CDR3 in DNA: TGTGCCAGCAGCTTACGGGGGGCGGGCACCGGGGAGCTGTTTTTT. Amino acids: CASSLRGAGTGELFF. V gene TRBV7-3 combines with J gene TRBJ2-2; a possible D gene is TRBD2 (7 bases). This CDR3 is 15 amino acids long. The germline gives CDR1 SGHTA, CDR2 FQGTGA. The V end was cut by 2 bases, the J end by 4 bases, with 11 bases between.

The chain recombines TRBV10-3 with TRBJ1-5, with 8 bases fitting TRBD1. V lost 4 bases, J lost 3 bases, and 5 bases stayed unmatched. The germline V gene encodes CDR1 ENHRY and CDR2 SYGVKD. The CDR3 is made up of 15 amino acids. The DNA for the CDR3 is TGTGCCATCAGTGGCGGACAGGGATTCAATCAGCCCCAGCATTTT. Translation gives CAISGGQGFNQPQHF.

This sequence joins TRBV7-9 and TRBJ2-5, with TRBD1 matching over 8 bases. The CDR3 totals 14 residues. Germline CDR1 is SEHNR and CDR2 is FQNEAQ (reference sequence). The J segment lost 5 bases and the V segment lost 5 bases, leaving 7 bases of the junction unmatched. This chain's CDR3 is CASSNPTGVETQYF. CDR3 DNA sequence: TGTGCCAGCAGCAACCCGACAGGGGTGGAGACCCAGTACTTC.

As to this clonotype: A much larger clone differs by one base, so this may be a read error. V is TRBV6-1 and J is TRBJ1-3; 8 nucleotides align to TRBD1. CDR3 length: 13 residues. Germline values: CDR1 MNHNS, CDR2 SASEGT. The CDR3 bases are TGTACCAGCAGCGACTCGGACAGGGCAACCATATATTTT. It is translated as CTSSDSDRATIYF.